The clone carrying this TCR beta chain was picked up a small number of times. This record belongs to a study of blood T cell repertoires in COVID-19. Trimming removed 8 bases at V and 4 bases at J, with 15 bases between. The CDR3 runs 13 residues. In germline, CDR1 is LNHDA, CDR2 SQIVND (reference sequence). The assay was immunoSEQ multiplex PCR, and TCRdb's table has in-frame clones only and misses some. The sample holds 200,000 to 250,000 clones; roughly four fifths are singletons and the top ten take about 3.4%. Sequencing was done on a sample of PBMCs or T cells enriched from blood (not recorded which). This chain uses TRBV19 with TRBJ2-7; D perhaps matches TRBD1 (5 bases). The TCR was taken from a woman aged 55-70 years who had recovered from COVID-19. The CDR3 reads CASAFRVEYEQYF. CDR3 DNA sequence: TGTGCCAGTGCCTTCAGGGTAGAATACGAGCAGTACTTC.